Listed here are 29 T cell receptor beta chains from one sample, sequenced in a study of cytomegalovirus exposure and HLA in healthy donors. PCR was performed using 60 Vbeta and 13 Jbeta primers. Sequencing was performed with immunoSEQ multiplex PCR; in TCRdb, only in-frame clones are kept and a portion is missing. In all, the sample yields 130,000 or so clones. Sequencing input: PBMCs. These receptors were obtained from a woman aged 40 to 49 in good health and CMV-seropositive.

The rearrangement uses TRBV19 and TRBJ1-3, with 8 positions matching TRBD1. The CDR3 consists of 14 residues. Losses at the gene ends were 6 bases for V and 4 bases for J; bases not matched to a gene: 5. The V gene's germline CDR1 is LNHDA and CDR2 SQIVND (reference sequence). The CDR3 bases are TGTGCCAGTAGCCGACAGGGGATCGGAAACACCATATATTTT. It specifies CASSRQGIGNTIYF.

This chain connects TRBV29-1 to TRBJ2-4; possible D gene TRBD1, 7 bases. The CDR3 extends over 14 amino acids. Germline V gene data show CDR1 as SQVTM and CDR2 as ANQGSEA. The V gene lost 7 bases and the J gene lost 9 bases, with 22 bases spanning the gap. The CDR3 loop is CSAQGGAGGAIQYF. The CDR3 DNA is TGCAGCGCCCAGGGGGGCGCGGGTGGGGCCATTCAGTACTTC.

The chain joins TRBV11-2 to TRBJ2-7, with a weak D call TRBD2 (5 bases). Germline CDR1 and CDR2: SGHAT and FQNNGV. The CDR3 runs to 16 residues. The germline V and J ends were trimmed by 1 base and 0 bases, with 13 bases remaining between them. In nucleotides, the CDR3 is TGTGCCAGCAGCTTAGGCCGGGGAAGGAGCTCCTACGAGCAGTACTTC. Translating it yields CASSLGRGRSSYEQYF.

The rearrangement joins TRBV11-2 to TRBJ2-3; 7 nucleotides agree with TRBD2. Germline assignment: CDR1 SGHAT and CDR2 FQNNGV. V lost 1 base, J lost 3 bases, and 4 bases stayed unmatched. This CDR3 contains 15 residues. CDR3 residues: CASSLGGGVTDTQYF. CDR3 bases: TGTGCCAGCAGCTTAGGGGGAGGGGTTACAGATACGCAGTATTTT.

In DNA, the CDR3 is TGTGCCAGCAGCGTAGGGACTAGCGGGATCCTCACCGGGGAGCTGTTTTTT. This translates into CASSVGTSGILTGELFF. The V and J genes are TRBV9 and TRBJ2-2; 12 nucleotides line up with TRBD2. Germline V gene data show CDR1 as SGDLS and CDR2 as YYNGEE. The CDR3 contains 17 residues. Trimming removed 0 bases from V and 4 bases from J; junction bases left unmatched: 4.

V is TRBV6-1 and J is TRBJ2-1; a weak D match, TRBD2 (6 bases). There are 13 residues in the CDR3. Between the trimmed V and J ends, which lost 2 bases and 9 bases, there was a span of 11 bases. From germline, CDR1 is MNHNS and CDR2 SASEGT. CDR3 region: CASSEFLGLEQFF. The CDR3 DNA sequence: TGTGCCAGCAGTGAATTTCTGGGACTTGAGCAGTTCTTC.

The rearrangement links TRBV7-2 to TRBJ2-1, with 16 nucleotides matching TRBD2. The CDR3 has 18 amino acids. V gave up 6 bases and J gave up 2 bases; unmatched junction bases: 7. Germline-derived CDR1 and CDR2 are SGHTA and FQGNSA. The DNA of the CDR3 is TGTGCCAGCAGACCCCCGGGACTAGCGGGAGGGCCCTACAATGAGCAGTTCTTC. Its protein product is CASRPPGLAGGPYNEQFF.

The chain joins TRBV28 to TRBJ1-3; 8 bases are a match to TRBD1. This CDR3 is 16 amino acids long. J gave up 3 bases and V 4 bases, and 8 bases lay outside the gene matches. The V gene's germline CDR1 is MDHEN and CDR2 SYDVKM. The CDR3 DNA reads TGTGCCAGCAGTTCAGCAGGGGGCGCGGTTGGAAACACCATATATTTT. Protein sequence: CASSSAGGAVGNTIYF.

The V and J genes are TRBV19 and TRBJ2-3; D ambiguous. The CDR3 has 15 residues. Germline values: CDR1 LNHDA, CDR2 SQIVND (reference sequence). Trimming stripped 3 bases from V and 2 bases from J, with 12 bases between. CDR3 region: CASSIDGRVTDTQYF. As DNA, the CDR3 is TGTGCCAGTAGTATTGATGGTCGGGTCACAGATACGCAGTATTTT. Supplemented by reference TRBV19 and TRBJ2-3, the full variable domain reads DGGITQSPKYLFRKEGQNVTLSCEQNLNHDAMYWYRQDPGQGLRLIYYSQIVNDFQKGDIAEGYSVSREKKESFPLTVTSAQKNPTAFYLCASSIDGRVTDTQYFGPGTRLTVL.

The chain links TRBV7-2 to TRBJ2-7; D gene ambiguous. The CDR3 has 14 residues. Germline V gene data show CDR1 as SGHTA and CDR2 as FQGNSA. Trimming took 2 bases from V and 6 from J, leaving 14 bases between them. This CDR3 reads CASSLTVNLVEQYF. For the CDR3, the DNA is TGTGCCAGCAGCTTAACGGTAAATTTGGTCGAGCAGTACTTC.

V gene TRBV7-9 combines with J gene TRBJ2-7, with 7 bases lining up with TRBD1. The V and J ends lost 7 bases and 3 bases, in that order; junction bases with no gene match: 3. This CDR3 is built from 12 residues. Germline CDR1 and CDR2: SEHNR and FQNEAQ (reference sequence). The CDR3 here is CASNRDSYEQYF. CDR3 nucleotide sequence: TGTGCCAGCAACCGGGACAGCTACGAGCAGTACTTC.

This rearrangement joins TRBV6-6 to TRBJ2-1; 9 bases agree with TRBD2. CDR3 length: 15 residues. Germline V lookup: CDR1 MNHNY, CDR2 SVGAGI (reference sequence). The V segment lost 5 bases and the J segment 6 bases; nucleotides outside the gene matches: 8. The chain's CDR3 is CASSEQAREGNEQFF. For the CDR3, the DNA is TGTGCCAGCAGTGAGCAAGCGCGGGAGGGCAATGAGCAGTTCTTC.

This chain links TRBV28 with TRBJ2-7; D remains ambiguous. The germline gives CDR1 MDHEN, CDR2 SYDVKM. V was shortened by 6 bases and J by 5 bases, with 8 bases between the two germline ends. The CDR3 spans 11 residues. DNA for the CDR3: TGTGCCAGCAGCTTGACACACGAGCAGTACTTC. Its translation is CASSLTHEQYF.

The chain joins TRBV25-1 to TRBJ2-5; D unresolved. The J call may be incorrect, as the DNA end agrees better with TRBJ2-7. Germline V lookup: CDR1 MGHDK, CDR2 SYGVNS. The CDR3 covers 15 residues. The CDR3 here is CASSLDDLSYYEQYF. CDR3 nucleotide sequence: TGTGCCAGTTCCCTTGACGACCTATCTTACTACGAGCAGTACTTC.

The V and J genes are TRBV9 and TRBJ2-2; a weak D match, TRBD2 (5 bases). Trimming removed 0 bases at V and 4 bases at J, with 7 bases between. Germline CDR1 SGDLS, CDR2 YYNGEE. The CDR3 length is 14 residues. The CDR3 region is CASSVVAPTGELFF. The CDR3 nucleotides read TGTGCCAGCAGCGTAGTAGCGCCCACCGGGGAGCTGTTTTTT.

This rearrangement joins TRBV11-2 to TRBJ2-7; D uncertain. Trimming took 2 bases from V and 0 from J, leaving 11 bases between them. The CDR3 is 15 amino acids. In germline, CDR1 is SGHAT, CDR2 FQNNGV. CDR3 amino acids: CASSLSASTSYEQYF. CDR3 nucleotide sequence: TGTGCCAGCAGCTTATCAGCGAGCACCTCCTACGAGCAGTACTTC.

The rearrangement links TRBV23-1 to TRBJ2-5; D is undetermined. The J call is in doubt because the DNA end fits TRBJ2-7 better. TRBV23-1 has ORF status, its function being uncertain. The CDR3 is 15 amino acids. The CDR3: CASRHLYSYPYEQYF. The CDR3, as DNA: TGCGCCAGCAGGCATCTTTACAGTTATCCCTACGAGCAGTACTTC.

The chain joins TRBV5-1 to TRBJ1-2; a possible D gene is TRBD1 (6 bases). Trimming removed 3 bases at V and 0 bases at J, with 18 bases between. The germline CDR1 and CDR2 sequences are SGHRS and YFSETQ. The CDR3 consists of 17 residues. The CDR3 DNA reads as TGCGCCAGCAGCTATCAACAGGGCTCGCGCTCTAACTATGGCTACACCTTC. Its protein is CASSYQQGSRSNYGYTF.

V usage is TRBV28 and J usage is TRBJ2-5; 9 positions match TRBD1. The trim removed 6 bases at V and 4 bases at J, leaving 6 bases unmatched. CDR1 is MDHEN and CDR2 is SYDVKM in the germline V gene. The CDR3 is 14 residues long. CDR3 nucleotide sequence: TGTGCCAGCAGACGGACAGGGGAGGTAGAGACCCAGTACTTC. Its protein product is CASRRTGEVETQYF.

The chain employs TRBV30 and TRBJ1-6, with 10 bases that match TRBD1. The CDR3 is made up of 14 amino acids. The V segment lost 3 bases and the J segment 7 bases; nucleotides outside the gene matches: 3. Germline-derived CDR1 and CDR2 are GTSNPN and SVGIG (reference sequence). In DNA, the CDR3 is TGTGCCTGGAGCGAGGACAGGGGGAATTCACCCCTCCACTTT. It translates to CAWSEDRGNSPLHF.

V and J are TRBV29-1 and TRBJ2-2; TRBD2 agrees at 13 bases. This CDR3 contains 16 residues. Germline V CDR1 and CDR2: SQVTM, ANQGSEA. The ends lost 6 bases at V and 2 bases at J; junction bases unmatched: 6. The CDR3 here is CSVLAGGLRNTGELFF. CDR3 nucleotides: TGCAGCGTACTAGCGGGAGGGCTTCGAAACACCGGGGAGCTGTTTTTT.

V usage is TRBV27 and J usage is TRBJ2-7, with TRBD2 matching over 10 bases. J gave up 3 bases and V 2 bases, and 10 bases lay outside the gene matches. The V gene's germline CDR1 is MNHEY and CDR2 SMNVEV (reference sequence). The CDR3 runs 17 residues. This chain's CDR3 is CASSLNGLAGVIYEQYF. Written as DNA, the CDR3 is TGTGCCAGCAGTTTAAATGGCCTAGCGGGAGTGATCTACGAGCAGTACTTC.

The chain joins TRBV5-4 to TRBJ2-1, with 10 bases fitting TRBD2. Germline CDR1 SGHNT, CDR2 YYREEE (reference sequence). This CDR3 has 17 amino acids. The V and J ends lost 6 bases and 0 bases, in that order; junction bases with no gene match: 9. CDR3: CASNSRTSGNSYNEQFF. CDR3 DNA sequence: TGTGCCAGCAATAGCCGGACTAGCGGTAACTCCTACAATGAGCAGTTCTTC.

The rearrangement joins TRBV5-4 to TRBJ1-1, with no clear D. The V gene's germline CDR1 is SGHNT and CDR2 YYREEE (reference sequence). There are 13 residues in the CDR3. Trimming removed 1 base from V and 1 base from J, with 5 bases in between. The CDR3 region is CASSLLWNTEAFF. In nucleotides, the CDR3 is TGTGCCAGCAGCTTGTTATGGAACACTGAAGCTTTCTTT.

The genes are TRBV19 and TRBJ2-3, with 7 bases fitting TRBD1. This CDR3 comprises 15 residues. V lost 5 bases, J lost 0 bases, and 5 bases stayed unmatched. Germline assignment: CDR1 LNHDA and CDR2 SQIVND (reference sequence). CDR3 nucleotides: TGTGCCAGTAGTGACAGGGCGACTAGCACAGATACGCAGTATTTT. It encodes CASSDRATSTDTQYF.

The CDR3: CASSREGQGLRSNQPQHF. The DNA for the CDR3 is TGTGCCAGCAGCCGGGAGGGACAGGGACTGAGGAGCAATCAGCCCCAGCATTTT. This chain joins TRBV28 and TRBJ1-5; 9 bases are a match to TRBD1. With 6 bases clipped from V and 1 base from J, the junction kept 13 bases outside the gene matches. The germline V gene has CDR1 MDHEN and CDR2 SYDVKM. This CDR3 spans 18 amino acids.

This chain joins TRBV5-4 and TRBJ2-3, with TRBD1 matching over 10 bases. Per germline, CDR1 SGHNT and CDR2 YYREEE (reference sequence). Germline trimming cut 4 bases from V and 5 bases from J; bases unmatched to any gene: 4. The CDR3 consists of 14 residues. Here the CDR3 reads CASSMGQGRDTQYF. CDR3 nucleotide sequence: TGTGCCAGCAGCATGGGACAGGGGAGAGATACGCAGTATTTT.

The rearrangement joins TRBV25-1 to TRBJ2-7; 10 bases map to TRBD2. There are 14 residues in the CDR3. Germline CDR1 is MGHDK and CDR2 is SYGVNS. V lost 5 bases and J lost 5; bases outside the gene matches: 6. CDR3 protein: CASSRLAGAHEQYF. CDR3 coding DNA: TGTGCCAGCAGTAGGCTAGCGGGAGCCCACGAGCAGTACTTC.

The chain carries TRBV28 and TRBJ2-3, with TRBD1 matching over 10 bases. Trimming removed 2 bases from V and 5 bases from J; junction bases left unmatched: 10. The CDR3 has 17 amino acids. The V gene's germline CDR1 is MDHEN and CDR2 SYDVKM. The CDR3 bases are TGTGCCAGCAGTTTAGGGACCGACAGGGGGCGAGGAGATACGCAGTATTTT. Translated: CASSLGTDRGRGDTQYF.